Below are 31 T cell receptor beta chains sequenced from a single sample in a study of human T cells and chemical hapten exposure. Noted time point: patch test 1, 2 weeks after DPC sensitization. Treatment meaning: therapeutic diphenylcyclopropenone sensitization with weekly scalp DPC. TCRdb re-derived calls from the RACE reads in MiXCR, one entry per CDR3 protein. The sample contains about 110,000 distinct CDR3 sequences, more than 9.5% of which appear only once. This sample comprised whole blood, obtained in connection with sensitization to the hapten diphenylcyclopropenone (DPC). These receptors originate from a woman aged 40 to 50 with alopecia areata. Some clones in this sample may be carry-over from other donors' samples.

This clonotype was recorded at least ten times. V usage is TRBV12-3 or TRBV12-4 and J usage is TRBJ1-1; no definite D call. Trimming left V 3 bases short and J 0 bases short, with 8 bases between. The CDR3 runs to 14 residues. The CDR3 DNA reads as TGTGCCAGCAGTTTCTTGGCTGTGAACACTGAAGCTTTCTTT. Amino acids: CASSFLAVNTEAFF.

Ten or more counts support this clonotype. The gene calls are TRBV12-3 or TRBV12-4 and TRBJ2-7, with 8 bases lining up with TRBD1. The CDR3 contains 13 residues. Trimming took 6 bases from V and 2 from J; bases not matched to a gene: 3. For the CDR3, the DNA is TGTGCCAGCAGCGGACAGGGCCCCTACGAGCAGTACTTC. Its translation: CASSGQGPYEQYF.

The V gene is TRBV9, the J gene TRBJ2-3; D uncertain. The V and J ends lost 1 base and 2 bases respectively, with 8 bases between them. The V gene's germline CDR1 is SGDLS and CDR2 YYNGEE. The CDR3 sequence is 14 residues long. CDR3 loop: CASSVTTSTDTQYF. The CDR3 DNA sequence: TGTGCCAGCAGCGTAACTACCTCCACAGATACGCAGTATTTT.

On this clonotype itself: A much larger clone differs from this one at a single base, so this may be a read error. J is TRBJ2-2 and V is TRBV10-2; maybe TRBD1 (6 bases). Germline V gives CDR1 WSHSY, CDR2 SAAADI. Trimming pared 5 bases from V and 5 bases from J, leaving 15 bases between. The CDR3 spans 15 residues. The CDR3 region is CASSTAGDETGELFF. The CDR3 nucleotides are TGCGCCAGCAGTACTGCAGGGGATGAGACCGGGGAGCTGTTTTTT.

In the case of this clonotype: Possible read error: a much larger clone is one base away. This chain links TRBV7-2 with TRBJ2-7; 15 bases line up with TRBD2. V gave up 4 bases and J gave up 5 bases; unmatched junction bases: 9. In germline, CDR1 is SGHTA, CDR2 FQGNSA. The CDR3 is made up of 17 amino acids. The CDR3 loop reads CASSSGLAGGVPHEQYF. For the CDR3, the DNA is TGTGCCAGCAGCTCCGGACTAGCGGGAGGGGTTCCCCACGAGCAGTACTTC. The entire variable domain, with the rest obtained from reference TRBV7-2 and TRBJ2-7, is as follows: GAGVSQSPSNKVTEKGKDVELRCDPISGHTALYWYRQSLGQGLEFLIYFQGNSAPDKSGLPSDRFSAERTGGSVSTLTIQRTQQEDSAVYLCASSSGLAGGVPHEQYFGPGTRLTVT.

This clonotype was counted at least ten times. J is TRBJ2-5 and V is TRBV7-3; D ambiguous. Per germline, CDR1 SGHTA and CDR2 FQGTGA. Trimming cost V 1 base and J 2 bases, with 11 bases left between them. CDR3 length equals 15 residues. In DNA, the CDR3 is TGTGCCAGCAGCTTAATGAGTGGCAGGCAAGAGACCCAGTACTTC. Residues: CASSLMSGRQETQYF.

Only one count was recorded for this clonotype. J is TRBJ1-1 and V is TRBV15; no definite D call. CDR1 LNHNV and CDR2 YYDKDF come from the germline V gene (reference sequence). V was pared by 2 bases and J by 1 base, with 5 bases between. The CDR3 has 13 residues. Here the CDR3 DNA reads TGTGCCACCAGCAGACCTGAGAACACTGAAGCTTTCTTT. The encoded protein is CATSRPENTEAFF.

This sequence joins TRBV9 and TRBJ2-3; 14 bases agree with TRBD2. J was trimmed by 6 bases and V by 4 bases; bases with no gene match: 7. The CDR3 consists of 16 residues. CDR1 is SGDLS and CDR2 is YYNGEE in the germline V gene. The CDR3 here is CASSSTSGGAWDTQYF. For the CDR3, the DNA is TGTGCCAGCAGCTCGACTAGCGGGGGGGCATGGGATACGCAGTATTTT.

In this sample, this clonotype turned up many times. CDR3 nucleotides: TGTGCCAGCAGCCAAGGAGCGGGAGGTTCCTACGAGCAGTACTTC. This gives the protein CASSQGAGGSYEQYF. This rearrangement joins TRBV7-2 to TRBJ2-7; 9 bases are shared with TRBD2. The CDR3 consists of 15 residues. CDR1 and CDR2 (germline): SGHTA, FQGNSA. V trimming: 5 bases; J trimming: 1 base; junction bases outside the gene matches: 6.

About this clonotype: Possible read error: a much larger clone is one base away. The J gene is TRBJ1-1, the V gene TRBV4-2; D might be TRBD1 (6 bases). The germline CDR1 and CDR2 sequences are LGHNA and YNFKEQ. This CDR3 contains 16 residues. Trimming removed 2 bases at V and 6 bases at J, with 19 bases between. In DNA, the CDR3 is TGTGCCAGCAGCCAAAAAGCCCGGACGGGGGGCGCTGAAGCTTTCTTT. Translating it yields CASSQKARTGGAEAFF.

This rearrangement joins TRBV28 to TRBJ2-1; D possibly matches TRBD1 or TRBD2 (5 bases each). Germline CDR1 MDHEN, CDR2 SYDVKM. Trimming removed 6 bases from V and 3 bases from J, with 18 bases in between. CDR3 length equals 16 residues. The CDR3 nucleotides are TGTGCCAGCAGAAACTACAGGACCGAGGGCTACAATGAGCAGTTCTTC. As protein: CASRNYRTEGYNEQFF.

This chain links TRBV6-6 with TRBJ2-2; TRBD2 matches 7 bases. The CDR3 runs to 17 residues. Trimming cost V 2 bases and J 0 bases; bases outside gene matches: 6. Germline V gives CDR1 MNHNY, CDR2 SVGAGI (reference sequence). The DNA of the CDR3 is TGTGCCAGCAGTTACCCCTTTGCGGGAGCGAACACCGGGGAGCTGTTTTTT. Encoded protein: CASSYPFAGANTGELFF.

This clonotype occurred a few times. The CDR3 loop reads CASRPAGNQPQHF. CDR3 DNA sequence: TGTGCCAGCAGGCCCGCGGGAAATCAGCCCCAGCATTTT. The V and J genes are TRBV6-1 and TRBJ1-5; D call uncertain. Trimming took off 6 bases at V and 4 bases at J, with 10 bases between the two ends. The germline V gene has CDR1 MNHNS and CDR2 SASEGT. The CDR3 spans 13 residues.

This clonotype was observed a handful of times. The chain combines TRBV10-3 with TRBJ2-1; D may be TRBD1 or TRBD2 (5 bases each). From germline, CDR1 is ENHRY and CDR2 SYGVKD. V dropped 4 bases and J dropped 4 bases, with 11 bases sitting between them. The CDR3 is 14 amino acids. The CDR3 loop is CAISAGTEYNEQFF. Here the CDR3 DNA reads TGTGCCATCAGTGCCGGGACGGAATACAATGAGCAGTTCTTC.

The rearrangement links TRBV27 to TRBJ2-2; D is undetermined. Germline CDR1 is MNHEY and CDR2 is SMNVEV (reference sequence). V lost 0 bases to trimming and J lost 4 bases, with 6 bases between them. CDR3 length equals 14 residues. For the CDR3, the DNA is TGTGCCAGCAGTTTATCGCTATCCACCGGGGAGCTGTTTTTT. Translated: CASSLSLSTGELFF.

The V call is TRBV12-3 or TRBV12-4, the J call TRBJ2-5; possible D gene TRBD2, 7 bases. Trimming stripped 5 bases from V and 1 base from J, with 11 bases between. This CDR3 comprises 14 residues. CDR3 amino acids: CASSLGGAQETQYF. CDR3 nucleotides: TGTGCCAGCAGTCTAGGGGGGGCCCAAGAGACCCAGTACTTC.

This rearrangement joins TRBV20-1 to TRBJ1-4; D is ambiguous. This CDR3 contains 14 residues. Per germline, CDR1 DFQATT and CDR2 SNEGSKA (reference sequence). Trimming took off 0 bases at V and 8 bases at J, with 13 bases between the two ends. The CDR3 DNA reads TGCAGTGCTAGAGATCCAGCAGGTGGAGAAAAACTGTTTTTT. This translates into CSARDPAGGEKLFF.

This chain connects TRBV7-9 to TRBJ1-5; 8 bases map to TRBD1. The V segment lost 6 bases and the J segment 4 bases; nucleotides outside the gene matches: 11. Germline CDR1 and CDR2: SEHNR and FQNEAQ (reference sequence). This CDR3 contains 16 residues. CDR3 DNA sequence: TGTGCCAGCAGTTTTGGACAGGGAGGTAAGAATCAGCCCCAGCATTTT. The encoded protein is CASSFGQGGKNQPQHF.

This clonotype has at least ten counts. The chain uses TRBV20-1 and TRBJ1-6; no definite D call. The CDR3 is made up of 16 amino acids. Trimming pared 0 bases from V and 0 bases from J, leaving 9 bases between. Germline assignment: CDR1 DFQATT and CDR2 SNEGSKA (reference sequence). The CDR3 DNA sequence: TGCAGTGCTAGAGATCTGGGGAGCTCCTATAATTCACCCCTCCACTTT. It codes for CSARDLGSSYNSPLHF.

This clonotype was seen more than once but under ten times. The chain employs TRBV10-3 and TRBJ2-3, with 9 bases matching TRBD1. The CDR3 is 15 amino acids. The V segment lost 4 bases and the J segment 4 bases; nucleotides outside the gene matches: 6. CDR1 and CDR2 (germline): ENHRY, SYGVKD. CDR3 amino acids: CAISGDRARADTQYF. The CDR3 region has the DNA TGTGCCATCAGTGGGGACAGGGCAAGGGCAGATACGCAGTATTTT.

This clonotype was counted between two and nine times. The chain uses TRBV20-1 and TRBJ1-5; maybe TRBD1 (6 bases). CDR3 length: 14 amino acids. The V end lost 6 bases, the J end lost 0 bases, and 12 bases lay between the germline ends. CDR1 is DFQATT, CDR2 SNEGSKA, per germline (reference sequence). CDR3 protein: CSAVQGYSNQPQHF. In DNA, the CDR3 is TGCAGTGCGGTACAGGGCTATAGCAATCAGCCCCAGCATTTT.

This clonotype occurred many times. J is TRBJ2-5 and V is TRBV6-1, with TRBD2 matching 8 bases. The V gene's germline CDR1 is MNHNS and CDR2 SASEGT. V gave up 8 bases and J gave up 3 bases; unmatched junction bases: 11. The CDR3 is made up of 15 amino acids. The CDR3 is CASQYNSGTKETQYF. The CDR3 coding sequence is TGTGCCAGCCAATACAATAGCGGGACTAAAGAGACCCAGTACTTC.

This clonotype was seen more than once but under ten times. This chain connects TRBV14 to TRBJ2-2; D gene ambiguous. This CDR3 contains 14 residues. V was cut by 4 bases and J by 0 bases, with 6 bases left in between. Germline V gene data show CDR1 as SGHDN and CDR2 as FVKESK. CDR3 nucleotides: TGTGCCAGCAGCCTGGACGCGAACACCGGGGAGCTGTTTTTT. It yields the protein CASSLDANTGELFF.

This clonotype was recorded at least ten times. This sequence joins TRBV6-6 and TRBJ1-4; unclear D gene. The CDR3 covers 11 residues. The V end lost 5 bases, the J end lost 10 bases, and 8 bases lay between the germline ends. The germline V gene encodes CDR1 MNHNY and CDR2 SVGAGI (reference sequence). This CDR3 is CASSPEGKLFF. The CDR3 nucleotides are TGTGCCAGCAGTCCCGAAGGAAAACTGTTTTTT.

This clonotype appeared many times. The chain is built from TRBV27 and TRBJ1-1; a possible D gene is TRBD1 (6 bases). The CDR3 consists of 14 residues. Trimming shortened V by 4 bases and J by 0 bases, and 9 bases separated the two germline ends. The germline V gene encodes CDR1 MNHEY and CDR2 SMNVEV (reference sequence). Here the CDR3 DNA reads TGTGCCAGCAGTTGGCAGGGGATGAACACTGAAGCTTTCTTT. Translating gives CASSWQGMNTEAFF.

This clonotype was seen repeatedly, ten times or more. The rearrangement uses TRBV11-2 and TRBJ1-2, with a possible D match to TRBD1 (5 bases). Trimming removed 5 bases at V and 4 bases at J, with 17 bases between. The germline V gene has CDR1 SGHAT and CDR2 FQNNGV. The CDR3 loop spans 15 amino acids. For the CDR3, the DNA is TGTGCCAGCAGCGGCCGGGACGAGTCAGGCTATGGCTACACCTTC. Encoded protein: CASSGRDESGYGYTF.

This chain links TRBV7-2 with TRBJ2-3; D not certain. The V gene's germline CDR1 is SGHTA and CDR2 FQGNSA. The CDR3 sequence is 15 residues long. V was shortened by 3 bases and J by 0 bases, with 10 bases between the two germline ends. CDR3 residues: CASSFRRSSTDTQYF. The CDR3 region has the DNA TGTGCCAGCAGCTTTCGGCGTTCTAGCACAGATACGCAGTATTTT.

This clonotype was found many times. The chain carries TRBV7-2 and TRBJ2-2, with TRBD2 identical over 9 bases. CDR1 and CDR2 from the germline V gene are SGHTA and FQGNSA. Losses at the gene ends were 5 bases for V and 6 bases for J; bases not matched to a gene: 7. The CDR3 totals 15 residues. In DNA form, the CDR3 reads TGTGCCAGCAGCGGGAGCGGGGGGTGGCCCGGGGAGCTGTTTTTT. Its translation is CASSGSGGWPGELFF.

The V gene is TRBV2, the J gene TRBJ2-5, with D hard to call. The germline CDR1 and CDR2 sequences are SNHLY and FYNNEI. This CDR3 comprises 12 residues. Trimming took 4 bases from V and 5 from J, leaving 8 bases between them. The CDR3 is CASSAGRETQYF. The CDR3 DNA reads as TGTGCCAGCAGTGCGGGCCGGGAGACCCAGTACTTC.

This clonotype was seen repeatedly, ten times or more. An end of the junction does not agree with germline; a read error may underlie this. V usage is TRBV7-2 and J usage is TRBJ2-1; TRBD2 matches 10 bases. Germline V gene lookup returns CDR1 SGHTA and CDR2 FQGNSA. CDR3 length equals 13 residues. The CDR3 DNA reads TGTGCCAGCAGCCTAGCGGGAGTTCGTGAGCAGTTCTTC. Translated, it gives CASSLAGVREQFF.

This clonotype was seen ten or more times. V and J are TRBV5-4 and TRBJ2-1, with D uncertain. This CDR3 has 15 amino acids. The V end was cut by 4 bases, the J end by 6 bases, with 17 bases between. Germline assignment: CDR1 SGHNT and CDR2 YYREEE (reference sequence). The CDR3 bases are TGTGCCAGCAGCCCTGTACAGCTAAATCTCAATGAGCAGTTCTTC. Translation gives CASSPVQLNLNEQFF.